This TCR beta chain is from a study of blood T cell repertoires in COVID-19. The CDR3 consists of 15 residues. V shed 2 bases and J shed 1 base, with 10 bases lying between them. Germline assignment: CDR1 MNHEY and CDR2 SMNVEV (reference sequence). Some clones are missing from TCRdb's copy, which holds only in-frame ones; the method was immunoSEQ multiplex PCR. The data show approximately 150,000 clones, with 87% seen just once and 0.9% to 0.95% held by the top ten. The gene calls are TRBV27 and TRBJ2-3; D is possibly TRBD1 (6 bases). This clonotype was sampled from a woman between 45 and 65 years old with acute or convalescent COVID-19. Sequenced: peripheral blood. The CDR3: CASSLTDRGTDTQYF. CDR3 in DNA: TGTGCCAGCAGTTTAACGGACAGAGGCACAGATACGCAGTATTTT.